Here is one T cell receptor (beta chain) with its context. Its cognate antigen is unknown. Generated by immunoSEQ multiplex PCR, the TCRdb table keeps only in-frame clones and is missing some. Of roughly 12,000 clones detected, roughly 89% appear once; the ten largest clones hold 0.22%. Trimming stripped 0 bases from V and 5 bases from J, with 2 bases between. This CDR3 comprises 12 residues. Looked up from germline, CDR1 is WNHNN and CDR2 is SYGVQD (reference sequence). This sample is drawn from a study of regulatory dendritic cells for organ transplantation. Study conclusions and caveats: Among resting subsets, memory CD8+ cells contained the most alloreactive clonotypes. Memory T cells were less diverse than naive, with memory CD8+ most oligoclonal.

Sorted subsets were CFSE-labeled and cultured four to six days with allogeneic dendritic cells. CD4+ or CD8+ T cells were sorted as naive CD45RA+ or memory CD45RO+. The chain is built from TRBV10-1 and TRBJ2-1; D is undetermined. Sequencing used naive CD8+ T cells from blood cultured with regulatory dendritic cells. Subset denoted: CD45RA+ naive T cells. This TCR was recovered from a human donor in good health. CDR3 residues: CASSESDNEQFF. As DNA, the CDR3 is TGCGCCAGCAGTGAGTCGGACAATGAGCAGTTCTTC.